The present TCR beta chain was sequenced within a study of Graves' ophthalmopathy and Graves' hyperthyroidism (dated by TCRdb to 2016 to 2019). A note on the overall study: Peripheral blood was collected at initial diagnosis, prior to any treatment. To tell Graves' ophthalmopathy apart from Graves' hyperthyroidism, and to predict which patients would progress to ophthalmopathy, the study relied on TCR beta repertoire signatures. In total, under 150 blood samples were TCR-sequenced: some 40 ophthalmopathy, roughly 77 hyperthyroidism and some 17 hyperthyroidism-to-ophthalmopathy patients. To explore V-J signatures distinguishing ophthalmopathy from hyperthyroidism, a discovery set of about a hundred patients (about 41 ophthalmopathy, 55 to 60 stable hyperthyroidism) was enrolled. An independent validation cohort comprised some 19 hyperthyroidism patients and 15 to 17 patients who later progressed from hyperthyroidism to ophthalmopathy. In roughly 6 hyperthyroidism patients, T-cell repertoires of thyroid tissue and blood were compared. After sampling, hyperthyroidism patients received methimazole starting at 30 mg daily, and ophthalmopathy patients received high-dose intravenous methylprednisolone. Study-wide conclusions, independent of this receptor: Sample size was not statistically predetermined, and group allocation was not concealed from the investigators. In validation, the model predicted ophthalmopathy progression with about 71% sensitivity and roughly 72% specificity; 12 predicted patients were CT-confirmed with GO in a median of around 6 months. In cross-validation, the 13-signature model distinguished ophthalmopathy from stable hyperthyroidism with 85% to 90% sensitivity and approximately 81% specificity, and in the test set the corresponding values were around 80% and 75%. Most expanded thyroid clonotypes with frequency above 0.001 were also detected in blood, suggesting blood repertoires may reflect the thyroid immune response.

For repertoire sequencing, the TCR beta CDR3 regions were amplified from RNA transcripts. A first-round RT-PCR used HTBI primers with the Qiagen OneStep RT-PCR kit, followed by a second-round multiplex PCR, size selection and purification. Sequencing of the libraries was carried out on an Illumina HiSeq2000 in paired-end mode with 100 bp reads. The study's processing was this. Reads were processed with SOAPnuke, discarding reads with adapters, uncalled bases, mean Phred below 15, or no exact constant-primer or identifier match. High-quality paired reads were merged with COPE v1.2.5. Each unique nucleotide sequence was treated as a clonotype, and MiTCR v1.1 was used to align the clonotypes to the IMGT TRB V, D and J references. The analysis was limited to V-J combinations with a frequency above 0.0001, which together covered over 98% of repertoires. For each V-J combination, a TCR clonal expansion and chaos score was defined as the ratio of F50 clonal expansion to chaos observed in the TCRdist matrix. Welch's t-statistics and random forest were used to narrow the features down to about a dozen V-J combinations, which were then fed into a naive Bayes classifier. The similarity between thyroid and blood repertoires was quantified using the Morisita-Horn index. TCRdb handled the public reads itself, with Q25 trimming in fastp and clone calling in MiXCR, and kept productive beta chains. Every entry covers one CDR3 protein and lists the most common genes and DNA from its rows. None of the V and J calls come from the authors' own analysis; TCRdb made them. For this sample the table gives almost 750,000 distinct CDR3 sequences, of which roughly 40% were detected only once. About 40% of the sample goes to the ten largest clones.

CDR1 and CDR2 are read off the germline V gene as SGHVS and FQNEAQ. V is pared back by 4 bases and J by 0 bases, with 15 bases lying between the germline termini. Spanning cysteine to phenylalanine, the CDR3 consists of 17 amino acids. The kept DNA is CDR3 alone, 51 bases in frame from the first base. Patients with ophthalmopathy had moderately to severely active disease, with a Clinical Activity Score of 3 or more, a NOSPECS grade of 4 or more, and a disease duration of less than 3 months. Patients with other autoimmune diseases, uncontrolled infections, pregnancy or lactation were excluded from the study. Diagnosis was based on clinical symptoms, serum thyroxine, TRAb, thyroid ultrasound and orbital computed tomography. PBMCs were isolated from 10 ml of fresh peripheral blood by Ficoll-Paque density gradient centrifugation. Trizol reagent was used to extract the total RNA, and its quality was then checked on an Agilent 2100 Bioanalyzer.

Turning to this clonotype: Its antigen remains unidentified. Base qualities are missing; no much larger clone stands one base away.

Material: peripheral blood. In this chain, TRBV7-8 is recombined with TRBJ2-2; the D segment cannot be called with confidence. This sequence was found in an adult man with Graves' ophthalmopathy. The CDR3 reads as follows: CASSSPFLWTNTGELFF. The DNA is TGTGCCAGCAGCTCCCCCTTTCTGTGGACGAACACCGGGGAGCTGTTTTTT.